The source of this T cell receptor beta chain is a study of T cells in Graves' hyperthyroidism and ophthalmopathy. Across the whole study: It was at initial diagnosis, before any treatment, that peripheral blood was collected.

Exclusion criteria comprised uncontrolled infection, other autoimmune disease, pregnancy or lactation. The PBMCs were taken from around 9 ml of fresh peripheral blood. RNA transcripts gave rise to amplified TCR beta CDR3 regions. In the first-round RT-PCR of the TCR CDR3, the HTBI primer set was used. TCRdb re-called the multiplex PCR reads with MiXCR, one entry per CDR3 protein. In the table there are 530,000 or so distinct CDR3 sequences, 17% of which are singletons. The CDR3 is 14 residues long. The V and J ends lost 2 bases and 7 bases respectively, with 12 bases between them. This clonotype was detected only a few times.

Sequences were obtained from blood. This rearrangement joins TRBV12-3 or TRBV12-4 to TRBJ2-1; no clear D gene. This receptor was taken from a young woman with Graves' ophthalmopathy. CDR3 coding DNA: TGTGCCAGCAGTTTAAGAACGGCAGGAAATGAGCAGTTCTTC. Its protein is CASSLRTAGNEQFF.